Below, 23 T cell receptor beta chains from the same sample are listed, as sequenced in a study of vaccination and CD4 T cells after COVID-19. An Oncomine TCR Beta short-read assay was used to sequence the DNA from cultured CD4+ T cells. MiXCR was run by TCRdb on the PCR reads, yielding one entry per CDR3 protein. Counted here are over 10,000 distinct CDR3 sequences, around half occurring once; the ten biggest clones make up just over 20%. Documented treatment: approximately nine-day PBMC culture with coronavirus spike peptide pools or control peptides (ViraFEST assay). Their target antigens are unknown. Sequencing input: CD4+ T cells from blood, cultured in vitro. These receptors were taken from a human donor who had recovered from COVID-19.

The CDR3 region has the DNA TGCAGTGCTAGAGATCCTAGCGGGAGAAGCAATGAGCAGTTCTTC. This sequence encodes CSARDPSGRSNEQFF. The chain has TRBV20-1 and TRBJ2-1; 10 bases agree with TRBD2. After removal of 0 bases from V and 6 bases from J, the junction contained 5 bases not matched to a gene. Per germline, CDR1 DFQATT and CDR2 SNEGSKA (reference sequence). The CDR3 consists of 15 residues.

The chain carries TRBV6-5 and TRBJ1-2; perhaps TRBD1 as D (6 bases). The V gene lost 2 bases and the J gene lost 7 bases, with 8 bases spanning the gap. The germline V gene encodes CDR1 MNHEY and CDR2 SVGAGI. The CDR3 contains 12 residues. Written as DNA, the CDR3 is TGTGCCAGCAGTTACGCAGGGGCTGGCTACACCTTC. It is translated as CASSYAGAGYTF.

The chain links TRBV6-2 or TRBV6-3 to TRBJ2-5, with 7 positions matching TRBD1. Germline values: CDR1 MNHEY, CDR2 SVGEGT. The CDR3 runs to 16 residues. V shed 2 bases and J 2 bases; nucleotides not matched to a gene: 8. Here the CDR3 reads CASSYRPGTEQETQYF. CDR3 nucleotides: TGTGCCAGCAGTTACCGTCCCGGGACAGAACAAGAGACCCAGTACTTC.

The V gene is TRBV5-1, the J gene TRBJ2-2, with TRBD2 identical over 8 bases. The V gene's germline CDR1 is SGHRS and CDR2 YFSETQ. The V segment lost 0 bases and the J segment 1 base; nucleotides outside the gene matches: 2. CDR3 length: 16 residues. The CDR3 loop is CASSLGTSRNTGELFF. CDR3 bases: TGCGCCAGCAGCTTGGGGACTAGCAGGAACACCGGGGAGCTGTTTTTT.

V usage is TRBV27 and J usage is TRBJ2-2, with a weak D call TRBD2 (6 bases). The V end lost 4 bases, the J end lost 10 bases, and 16 bases lay between the germline ends. Germline lookup yields CDR1 MNHEY and CDR2 SMNVEV (reference sequence). CDR3 size: 14 residues. In DNA form, the CDR3 reads TGTGCCAGCAGTTACACGCCGGGGGAGGAGGAGCTGTTTTTT. Amino acid sequence: CASSYTPGEEELFF.

The V gene is TRBV19, the J gene TRBJ1-3, with a tentative D call TRBD1 (5 bases). The V end was cut by 7 bases, the J end by 2 bases, with 21 bases between. CDR1 is LNHDA, CDR2 SQIVND, per germline (reference sequence). This CDR3 spans 17 amino acids. CDR3 bases: TGTGCCAGTACCTCAGGTAGGGGCAGAACGACTGGAAACACCATATATTTT. Translation: CASTSGRGRTTGNTIYF.

The chain's CDR3 is CASSLEGLNEQFF. CDR3 coding DNA: TGCGCCAGCAGCTTGGAAGGCCTCAATGAGCAGTTCTTC. This sequence joins TRBV5-1 and TRBJ2-1; unclear D gene. Germline-derived CDR1 and CDR2 are SGHRS and YFSETQ. The CDR3 runs 13 residues. Deletions cut 0 bases from V and 6 bases from J, with 7 bases between.

The chain uses TRBV20-1 and TRBJ1-5, with a weak D call TRBD1 (5 bases). Trimming cost V 0 bases and J 6 bases, with 12 bases left between them. CDR1 and CDR2 from the germline V gene are DFQATT and SNEGSKA (reference sequence). The CDR3 is 14 amino acids. The CDR3 DNA follows: TGCAGTGCTAGAGATCCCGGGGGGGTTCAGCCCCAGCATTTT. Amino acids: CSARDPGGVQPQHF.

This clonotype occurred a few times. The gene calls are TRBV20-1 and TRBJ2-5; 9 nucleotides align to TRBD2. CDR1 is DFQATT and CDR2 is SNEGSKA in the germline V gene (reference sequence). V lost 4 bases and J lost 6; bases outside the gene matches: 15. The CDR3 runs to 16 residues. The CDR3 spells CSATISAGGPLQTQYF. Here the CDR3 DNA reads TGCAGTGCTACTATTTCGGCGGGAGGGCCTTTGCAGACCCAGTACTTC.

This clonotype was seen more than once but under ten times. This rearrangement joins TRBV6-2 or TRBV6-3 to TRBJ1-2, with TRBD1 matching over 7 bases. This CDR3 is built from 14 residues. Looked up from germline, CDR1 is MNHEY and CDR2 is SVGEGT. V trimming: 5 bases; J trimming: 7 bases; junction bases outside the gene matches: 10. The CDR3 bases are TGTGCCAGCAGTAGACAGGGCGGGTATCGTGGCTACACCTTC. This translates into CASSRQGGYRGYTF.

The J gene is TRBJ1-6, the V gene TRBV7-2; unclear D gene. V was clipped by 6 bases and J by 10 bases, with 25 bases between them. The CDR3 extends over 17 amino acids. Germline values: CDR1 SGHTA, CDR2 FQGNSA. The CDR3 bases are TGTGCCAGCAGTCCGTCCTATTTAAGGGTCCCTCAGTCACCCCTCCACTTT. Translation gives CASSPSYLRVPQSPLHF.

This rearrangement joins TRBV30 to TRBJ2-5; 8 bases are shared with TRBD2. Germline values: CDR1 GTSNPN, CDR2 SVGIG (reference sequence). Unmatched junction bases numbered 5, after V lost 0 bases and J lost 2 bases. The CDR3 sequence is 15 residues long. CDR3 in DNA: TGTGCCTGGAGTGTTGGAGTAGCGGGACAAGAGACCCAGTACTTC. This translates into CAWSVGVAGQETQYF.

The V and J genes are TRBV2 and TRBJ1-2; D uncertain. The CDR3 is 14 residues long. Germline assignment: CDR1 SNHLY and CDR2 FYNNEI. V lost 3 bases, J lost 4 bases, and 12 bases lay in between. The CDR3 coding sequence is TGTGCCAGCAGTGAGGAGCGGTGGAGCTATGGCTACACCTTC. It encodes CASSEERWSYGYTF.

The chain links TRBV7-7 to TRBJ2-5; D not resolved. The V gene's germline CDR1 is SSHAT and CDR2 FNYEAQ (reference sequence). V shed 1 base and J shed 2 bases, with 8 bases lying between them. This CDR3 contains 14 residues. CDR3 nucleotides: TGTGCCAGCAGCTTAGGGCAGGCGCAAGAGACCCAGTACTTC. Translation: CASSLGQAQETQYF.

This chain uses TRBV6-1 with TRBJ1-1, with D uncertain. Germline V lookup: CDR1 MNHNS, CDR2 SASEGT. This CDR3 comprises 11 residues. V was cut by 8 bases and J by 2 bases, with 6 bases left in between. Here the CDR3 reads CASGTNTEAFF. Here the CDR3 DNA reads TGTGCCAGCGGTACCAACACTGAAGCTTTCTTT.

The CDR3 sequence is CSARALAMNTEAFF. The DNA of the CDR3 is TGCAGTGCTAGGGCGTTGGCGATGAACACTGAAGCTTTCTTT. The chain carries TRBV20-1 and TRBJ1-1; D call uncertain. The CDR3 is 14 amino acids. Between the trimmed V and J ends, which lost 3 bases and 0 bases, there was a span of 11 bases. CDR1 and CDR2 (germline): DFQATT, SNEGSKA (reference sequence).

This chain links TRBV27 with TRBJ2-3, with D perhaps being TRBD1 or TRBD2 (6 bases each). The CDR3 has 15 amino acids. CDR1 and CDR2 (germline): MNHEY, SMNVEV (reference sequence). Trimming took off 5 bases at V and 1 base at J, with 13 bases between the two ends. The CDR3 DNA follows: TGTGCCAGCAGTATCGGGGGACAAGGCACAGATACGCAGTATTTT. Translating gives CASSIGGQGTDTQYF.

The chain recombines TRBV7-2 with TRBJ2-3; D is unresolved. Germline assignment: CDR1 SGHTA and CDR2 FQGNSA. Trimming stripped 7 bases from V and 3 bases from J, with 5 bases between. CDR3 length equals 11 residues. Here the CDR3 DNA reads TGTGCCAGCACAAGTACAGATACGCAGTATTTT. Translation gives CASTSTDTQYF. The full variable domain, with the rest looked up from reference TRBV7-2 and TRBJ2-3, is GAGVSQSPSNKVTEKGKDVELRCDPISGHTALYWYRQSLGQGLEFLIYFQGNSAPDKSGLPSDRFSAERTGGSVSTLTIQRTQQEDSAVYLCASTSTDTQYFGPGTRLTVL.

The CDR3 DNA reads TGTGCCAGCAGTTTGAGGCCCCAGGGGATCGCTGAAGCTTTCTTT. Translation: CASSLRPQGIAEAFF. The chain joins TRBV27 to TRBJ1-1, with a weak D call TRBD1 (6 bases). The V gene's germline CDR1 is MNHEY and CDR2 SMNVEV (reference sequence). CDR3 length: 15 amino acids. The V end was cut by 3 bases, the J end by 6 bases, with 17 bases between.

This clonotype was observed a handful of times. The chain couples TRBV10-3 to TRBJ2-1; D possibly matches TRBD1 or TRBD2 (5 bases each). The CDR3 is made up of 16 amino acids. V was shortened by 2 bases and J by 8 bases, with 19 bases between the two germline ends. Looked up from germline, CDR1 is ENHRY and CDR2 is SYGVKD. CDR3 coding DNA: TGTGCCATCAGTGAGAGCAGGGTGGGGAGTAGGGATGAGCAGTTCTTC. Translating it yields CAISESRVGSRDEQFF.

Here the CDR3 reads CASSPRGLAGQKQYF. The CDR3 nucleotides read TGTGCCAGCAGTCCCCGGGGGCTAGCGGGCCAGAAGCAGTATTTT. This sequence joins TRBV27 and TRBJ2-3, with 8 bases fitting TRBD2. Germline V gives CDR1 MNHEY, CDR2 SMNVEV (reference sequence). CDR3 length equals 15 residues. The J segment lost 11 bases and the V segment lost 5 bases, leaving 15 bases of the junction unmatched.

This clonotype is termed medium-sized. This sequence joins TRBV28 and TRBJ1-1; unclear D gene. The CDR3 loop spans 14 amino acids. The V end lost 4 bases, the J end lost 1 base, and 10 bases lay between the germline ends. The germline V gene encodes CDR1 MDHEN and CDR2 SYDVKM. For the CDR3, the DNA is TGTGCCAGCAGTTCGGCCCACCCGAACACTGAAGCTTTCTTT. Protein sequence: CASSSAHPNTEAFF.

The chain employs TRBV10-3 and TRBJ2-3; D gene ambiguous. The CDR3 is 17 amino acids. CDR1 is ENHRY, CDR2 SYGVKD, per germline. Trimming shortened V by 2 bases and J by 3 bases, and 18 bases separated the two germline ends. CDR3 sequence reads: CAISEHTAGIGTDTQYF. Here the CDR3 DNA reads TGTGCCATCAGTGAGCATACTGCCGGTATAGGAACAGATACGCAGTATTTT.